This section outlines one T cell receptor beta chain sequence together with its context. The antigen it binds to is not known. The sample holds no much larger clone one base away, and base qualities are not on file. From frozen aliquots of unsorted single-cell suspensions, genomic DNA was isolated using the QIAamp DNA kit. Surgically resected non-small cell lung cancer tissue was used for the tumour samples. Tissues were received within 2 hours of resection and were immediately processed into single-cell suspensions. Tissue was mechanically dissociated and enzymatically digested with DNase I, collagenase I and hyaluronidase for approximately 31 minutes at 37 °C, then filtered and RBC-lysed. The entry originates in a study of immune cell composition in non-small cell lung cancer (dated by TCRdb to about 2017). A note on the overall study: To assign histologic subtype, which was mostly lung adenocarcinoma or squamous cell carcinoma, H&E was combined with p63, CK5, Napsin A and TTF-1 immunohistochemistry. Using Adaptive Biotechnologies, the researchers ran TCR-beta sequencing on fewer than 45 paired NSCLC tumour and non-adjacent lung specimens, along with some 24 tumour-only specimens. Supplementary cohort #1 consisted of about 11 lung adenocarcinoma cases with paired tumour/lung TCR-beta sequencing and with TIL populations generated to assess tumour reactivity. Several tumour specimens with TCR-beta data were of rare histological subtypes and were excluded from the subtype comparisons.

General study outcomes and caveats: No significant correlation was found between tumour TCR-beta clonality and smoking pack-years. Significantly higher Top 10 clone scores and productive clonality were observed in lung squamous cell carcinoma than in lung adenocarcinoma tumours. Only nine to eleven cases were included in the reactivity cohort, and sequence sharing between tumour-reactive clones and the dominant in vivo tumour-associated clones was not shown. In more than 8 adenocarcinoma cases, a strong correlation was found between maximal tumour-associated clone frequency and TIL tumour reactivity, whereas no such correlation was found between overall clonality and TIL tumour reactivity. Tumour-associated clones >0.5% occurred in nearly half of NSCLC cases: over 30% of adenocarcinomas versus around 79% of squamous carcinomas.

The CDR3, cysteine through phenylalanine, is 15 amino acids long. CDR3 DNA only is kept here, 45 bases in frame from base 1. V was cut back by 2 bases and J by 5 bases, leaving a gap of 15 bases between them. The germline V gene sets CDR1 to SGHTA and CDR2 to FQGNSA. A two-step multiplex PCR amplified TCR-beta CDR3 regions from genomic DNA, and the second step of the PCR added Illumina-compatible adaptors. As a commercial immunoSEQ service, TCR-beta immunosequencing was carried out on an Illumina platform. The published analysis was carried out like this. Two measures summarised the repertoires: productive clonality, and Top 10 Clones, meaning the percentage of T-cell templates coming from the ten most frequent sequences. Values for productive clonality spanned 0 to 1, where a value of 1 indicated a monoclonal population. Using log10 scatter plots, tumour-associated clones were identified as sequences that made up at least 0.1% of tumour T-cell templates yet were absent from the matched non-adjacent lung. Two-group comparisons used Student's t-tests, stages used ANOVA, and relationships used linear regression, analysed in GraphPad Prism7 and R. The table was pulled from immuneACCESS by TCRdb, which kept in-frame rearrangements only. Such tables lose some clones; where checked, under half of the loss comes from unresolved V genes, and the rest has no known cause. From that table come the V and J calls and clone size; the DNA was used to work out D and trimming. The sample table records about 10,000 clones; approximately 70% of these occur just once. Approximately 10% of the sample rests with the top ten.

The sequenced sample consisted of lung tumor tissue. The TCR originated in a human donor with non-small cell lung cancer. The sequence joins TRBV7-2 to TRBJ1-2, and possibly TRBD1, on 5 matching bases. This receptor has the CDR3 CASSLSPMGGYGYTF. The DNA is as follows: TGTGCCAGCAGCTTATCCCCAATGGGGGGGTATGGCTACACCTTC.